This entry lists 32 T cell receptor beta chains sequenced from one sample in a study of T cell changes during pregnancy in multiple sclerosis. The repertoire was sequenced with immunoSEQ multiplex PCR; TCRdb's copy has only in-frame clones and lacks some. The sample holds around 55,000 clones, roughly 93% seen once. Here the sequenced sample was CD8+ T cells from peripheral blood mononuclear cells, taken in the second trimester of pregnancy. These TCRs come from a female donor with multiple sclerosis, enrolled in a pregnancy study.

The chain joins TRBV2 to TRBJ2-5; D uncertain. V was clipped by 8 bases and J by 3 bases, with 7 bases between them. The germline CDR1 and CDR2 sequences are SNHLY and FYNNEI. The CDR3 length is 11 residues. CDR3 nucleotides: TGTGCCAGCCCTACCAAAGAGACCCAGTACTTC. It yields the protein CASPTKETQYF.

This clone has only one observation. V and J are TRBV29-1 and TRBJ2-1; D not certain. The CDR3 sequence is 11 residues long. The germline V gene has CDR1 SQVTM and CDR2 ANQGSEA. The ends were cut back, 7 bases at V and 16 bases at J, with 20 bases in the middle. The CDR3 DNA reads as TGCAGCGCCCCCCGAGGTGGAACCTTTTTCTTC. Translating it yields CSAPRGGTFFF.

The CDR3: CASSDQAYGYTF. The CDR3 DNA reads TGCGCCAGCAGTGATCAGGCTTATGGCTACACCTTC. The J gene is TRBJ1-2, the V gene TRBV10-2; D is ambiguous. This CDR3 has 12 residues. The germline V gene has CDR1 WSHSY and CDR2 SAAADI. Trimming pared 3 bases from V and 5 bases from J, leaving 7 bases between.

The chain employs TRBV19 and TRBJ2-7, with 7 bases aligning to TRBD1. Looked up from germline, CDR1 is LNHDA and CDR2 is SQIVND (reference sequence). The V gene end was trimmed by 3 bases and the J gene end by 1 base; junction bases not matched to a gene: 3. The CDR3 covers 14 residues. The CDR3 DNA is TGTGCCAGTAGTATGGGCAGGGGGTCCTACGAGCAGTACTTC. This sequence encodes CASSMGRGSYEQYF.

The rearrangement links TRBV5-8 to TRBJ2-7; TRBD1 agrees at 10 bases. This CDR3 region has 17 residues. The germline V gene has CDR1 SGHTS and CDR2 YDEGEE. Trimming at V came to 1 base and at J to 6 bases, leaving 13 bases not matched to a gene. CDR3 loop: CASSLRGRDRGRPEQYF. DNA of the CDR3: TGTGCCAGCAGCTTGCGGGGCCGTGACAGGGGGCGGCCCGAGCAGTACTTC.

The chain has TRBV7-9 and TRBJ2-1; D is unclear. Germline lookup yields CDR1 SEHNR and CDR2 FQNEAQ (reference sequence). V was clipped by 5 bases and J by 10 bases, with 9 bases between them. This CDR3 spans 11 amino acids. For the CDR3, the DNA is TGTGCCAGCAGCGCGAGTAGCGAGCAGTTCTTC. This sequence encodes CASSASSEQFF. The variable domain in full, completed from reference TRBV7-9 and TRBJ2-1, reads DTGVSQNPRHKITKRGQNVTFRCDPISEHNRLYWYRQTLGQGPEFLTYFQNEAQLEKSRLLSDRFSAERPKGSFSTLEIQRTEQGDSAMYLCASSASSEQFFGPGTRLTVL.

The chain recombines TRBV19 with TRBJ2-7; the match to TRBD2 covers 8 bases. This CDR3 contains 14 residues. V shed 1 base, J shed 2 bases, and the junction held 1 base outside the gene matches. CDR1 is LNHDA, CDR2 SQIVND, per germline (reference sequence). CDR3 residues: CASSIGSGTYEQYF. The CDR3 DNA reads TGTGCCAGTAGTATAGGTAGCGGGACCTACGAGCAGTACTTC.

J is TRBJ1-4 and V is TRBV11-2; D unresolved. Germline CDR1 reads SGHAT; CDR2 reads FQNNGV. The V end lost 5 bases, the J end lost 8 bases, and 6 bases lay between the germline ends. This CDR3 is built from 11 residues. CDR3 loop: CASSVGEKLFF. DNA of the CDR3: TGTGCCAGCAGCGTCGGGGAAAAACTGTTTTTT.

The chain links TRBV13 to TRBJ2-1; 8 positions agree with TRBD2. The CDR3 has 18 residues. Trimming took 5 bases from V and 6 from J; bases not matched to a gene: 18. Germline V gene data show CDR1 as PRHDT and CDR2 as FYEKMQ (reference sequence). The CDR3 loop is CASSATGTRETLGNEQFF. As DNA, the CDR3 is TGTGCCAGCAGCGCCACCGGGACTAGAGAGACTTTGGGCAATGAGCAGTTCTTC. Full variable domain (remainder filled in from reference TRBV13 and TRBJ2-1): AAGVIQSPRHLIKEKRETATLKCYPIPRHDTVYWYQQGPGQDPQFLISFYEKMQSDKGSIPDRFSAQQFSDYHSELNMSSLELGDSALYFCASSATGTRETLGNEQFFGPGTRLTVL.

The chain has TRBV10-3 and TRBJ2-5; D remains unclear. CDR1 is ENHRY and CDR2 is SYGVKD in the germline V gene. This CDR3 contains 14 residues. Deletions cut 7 bases from V and 0 bases from J, with 12 bases between. CDR3 nucleotides: TGTGCCATCACCGAAACTCCCAACCAAGAGACCCAGTACTTC. This gives the protein CAITETPNQETQYF.

CDR3 residues: CASSPRTSGGSSYNEQFF. The CDR3 DNA sequence: TGTGCCAGCAGCCCTCGGACTAGCGGGGGGAGCTCCTACAATGAGCAGTTCTTC. V is TRBV14 and J is TRBJ2-1, with 14 nucleotides matching TRBD2. V shed 4 bases and J 0 bases; nucleotides not matched to a gene: 5. Germline values: CDR1 SGHDN, CDR2 FVKESK. This CDR3 region has 18 residues.

This clone has only one observation. This chain joins TRBV5-1 and TRBJ2-7, with TRBD1 identical over 7 bases. CDR1 is SGHRS, CDR2 YFSETQ, per germline. The CDR3 has 14 amino acids. The junction had 2 bases not matched to a gene; V was cut back by 2 bases and J by 0 bases. The CDR3: CASSFQGVSYEQYF. CDR3 sequence (DNA): TGCGCCAGCAGCTTTCAGGGGGTCTCCTACGAGCAGTACTTC.

This clone has only a few counts. This chain joins TRBV27 and TRBJ1-5; D gene uncertain. V was clipped by 3 bases and J by 0 bases, with 9 bases between them. Germline lookup yields CDR1 MNHEY and CDR2 SMNVEV (reference sequence). The CDR3 totals 15 residues. The CDR3 protein is CASSLWRDSNQPQHF. DNA of the CDR3: TGTGCCAGCAGTTTGTGGAGGGATAGCAATCAGCCCCAGCATTTT.

This clone has more than one count but fewer than ten. The V gene is TRBV6-1, the J gene TRBJ2-7, with D uncertain. This CDR3 is built from 9 residues. Germline CDR1 is MNHNS and CDR2 is SASEGT. Trimming took off 10 bases at V and 4 bases at J, with 5 bases between the two ends. CDR3 sequence reads: CATEYEQYF. The CDR3 DNA reads as TGTGCCACCGAGTACGAGCAGTACTTC.

The chain carries TRBV4-1 and TRBJ2-2; D is ambiguous. CDR3 length equals 13 residues. V gave up 4 bases and J gave up 6 bases, with 9 bases separating them. Germline V gives CDR1 MGHRA, CDR2 YSYEKL. The CDR3 protein is CASSLSDPGELFF. The CDR3 DNA reads as TGCGCCAGCAGCCTGAGCGACCCCGGGGAGCTGTTTTTT.

The chain couples TRBV6-5 to TRBJ2-1; 10 bases map to TRBD1. The CDR3 runs 14 residues. Unmatched junction bases numbered 0, after V lost 6 bases and J lost 1 base. Germline CDR1 reads MNHEY; CDR2 reads SVGAGI. This CDR3 is CASRGQGSYNEQFF. The DNA of the CDR3 is TGTGCCAGCAGGGGACAGGGGTCCTACAATGAGCAGTTCTTC.

This chain links TRBV5-4 with TRBJ1-1; D is uncertain. Looked up from germline, CDR1 is SGHNT and CDR2 is YYREEE (reference sequence). V was clipped by 2 bases and J by 0 bases, with 5 bases between them. This CDR3 has 13 amino acids. CDR3 region: CASSFYMNTEAFF. CDR3 nucleotides: TGTGCCAGCAGCTTTTATATGAACACTGAAGCTTTCTTT.

On this clone itself: Other nucleotide sequences from this sample produce the same CDR3. This rearrangement joins TRBV9 to TRBJ2-1; TRBD2 matches at 10 bases. The V segment lost 0 bases and the J segment 4 bases; nucleotides outside the gene matches: 1. Germline lookup yields CDR1 SGDLS and CDR2 YYNGEE. The CDR3 has 15 amino acids. The CDR3 spells CASSVGAGGYNEQFF. The CDR3 nucleotides are TGTGCCAGCAGCGTAGGAGCGGGGGGGTACAATGAGCAGTTCTTC.

The rearrangement links TRBV11-2 to TRBJ2-1, with TRBD1 matching over 9 bases. The CDR3 is made up of 16 amino acids. V lost 5 bases and J lost 8; bases outside the gene matches: 13. Per the germline V gene, CDR1 is SGHAT and CDR2 is FQNNGV. The CDR3 sequence: CASSLYPGTGIDEQFF. Here the CDR3 DNA reads TGTGCCAGCAGCCTTTATCCCGGGACAGGGATCGATGAGCAGTTCTTC.

The chain employs TRBV13 and TRBJ2-1; 8 bases match TRBD1. The CDR3 totals 14 residues. Losses at the gene ends were 5 bases for V and 8 bases for J; bases not matched to a gene: 8. The germline CDR1 and CDR2 sequences are PRHDT and FYEKMQ (reference sequence). The CDR3 DNA reads TGTGCCAGCAGCCCTCGGACAGGGTGGCATGAGCAGTTCTTC. Protein product: CASSPRTGWHEQFF. Variable domain in full (rest from reference TRBV13 and TRBJ2-1): AAGVIQSPRHLIKEKRETATLKCYPIPRHDTVYWYQQGPGQDPQFLISFYEKMQSDKGSIPDRFSAQQFSDYHSELNMSSLELGDSALYFCASSPRTGWHEQFFGPGTRLTVL.

The gene calls are TRBV7-9 and TRBJ2-1; TRBD2 matches at 8 bases. This CDR3 contains 17 residues. Trimming cost V 3 bases and J 3 bases; bases outside gene matches: 10. CDR1 is SEHNR, CDR2 FQNEAQ, per germline (reference sequence). CDR3 sequence reads: CASSFPPAGGGYNEQFF. The CDR3 bases are TGTGCCAGCAGCTTCCCCCCTGCGGGGGGCGGCTACAATGAGCAGTTCTTC.

V gene TRBV9 combines with J gene TRBJ2-3; TRBD2 aligns across 11 bases. CDR1 is SGDLS and CDR2 is YYNGEE in the germline V gene. This CDR3 is 16 amino acids long. J was trimmed by 6 bases and V by 0 bases; bases with no gene match: 6. This CDR3 reads CASSVVTSGGGDTQYF. The CDR3 region has the DNA TGTGCCAGCAGCGTAGTAACTAGCGGGGGTGGGGATACGCAGTATTTT. Full variable domain (outside the CDR3, taken from reference TRBV9 and TRBJ2-3): DSGVTQTPKHLITATGQRVTLRCSPRSGDLSVYWYQQSLDQGLQFLIQYYNGEERAKGNILERFSAQQFPDLHSELNLSSLELGDSALYFCASSVVTSGGGDTQYFGPGTRLTVL.

The chain carries TRBV27 and TRBJ1-1; D not certain. The CDR3 length is 13 residues. Trimming shortened V by 2 bases and J by 1 base, and 5 bases separated the two germline ends. From germline, CDR1 is MNHEY and CDR2 SMNVEV (reference sequence). CDR3 nucleotides: TGTGCCAGCAGTTTACAGGCGAACACTGAAGCTTTCTTT. Protein product: CASSLQANTEAFF.

This sequence joins TRBV29-1 and TRBJ1-1; 7 bases are a match to TRBD1. Germline V CDR1 and CDR2: SQVTM, ANQGSEA. V dropped 4 bases and J dropped 3; count of bases not matched to a gene: 2. The CDR3 covers 12 residues. This CDR3 is CSVGQGDTEAFF. The CDR3 DNA reads as TGCAGCGTTGGACAGGGCGACACTGAAGCTTTCTTT.

This clone appeared once. The V gene is TRBV11-2, the J gene TRBJ2-5; D gene ambiguous. Per germline, CDR1 SGHAT and CDR2 FQNNGV. CDR3 length: 13 residues. V lost 2 bases and J lost 0, with 4 bases in between. The CDR3 reads CASSLTDQETQYF. CDR3 nucleotides: TGTGCCAGCAGCTTAACAGACCAAGAGACCCAGTACTTC.

The chain couples TRBV2 to TRBJ2-3; tentative D call: TRBD1 (6 bases). The V gene's germline CDR1 is SNHLY and CDR2 FYNNEI. The CDR3 sequence is 15 residues long. Trimming stripped 9 bases from V and 1 base from J, with 17 bases between. The CDR3 loop is CASGREGDGTDTQYF. The CDR3 DNA follows: TGTGCCAGTGGAAGAGAGGGGGACGGCACAGATACGCAGTATTTT.

The V gene is TRBV4-1, the J gene TRBJ2-1; weak D call: TRBD1 (6 bases). In germline, CDR1 is MGHRA, CDR2 YSYEKL. There are 16 residues in the CDR3. Deletions cut 4 bases from V and 1 base from J, with 14 bases between. The CDR3 sequence is CASSLQPGVSYNEQFF. CDR3 bases: TGCGCCAGCAGCCTACAACCAGGGGTTTCCTACAATGAGCAGTTCTTC.

The CDR3 sequence: CASSIGQANTYEQYF. The CDR3 DNA is TGTGCCAGCAGCATTGGACAGGCGAATACCTACGAGCAGTACTTC. The chain employs TRBV7-8 and TRBJ2-7, with 7 nucleotides matching TRBD1. Trimming cost V 5 bases and J 2 bases; bases outside gene matches: 9. CDR3 size: 15 residues. Germline V gene sequence: CDR1 SGHVS, CDR2 FQNEAQ.

The chain joins TRBV7-2 to TRBJ1-5; D is unresolved. Trimming pared 8 bases from V and 0 bases from J, leaving 17 bases between. CDR1 is SGHTA, CDR2 FQGNSA, per germline. This CDR3 has 16 residues. Written as DNA, the CDR3 is TGTGCCAGCTCCCGAGCCGACACCTATAGCAATCAGCCCCAGCATTTT. Residues: CASSRADTYSNQPQHF.

The genes are TRBV10-3 and TRBJ2-3; 7 bases line up with TRBD1. With V trimmed by 1 base and J by 0 bases, 4 bases remained unmatched. Looked up from germline, CDR1 is ENHRY and CDR2 is SYGVKD. The CDR3 runs to 16 residues. In nucleotides, the CDR3 is TGTGCCATCAGTGAGTTAGGGACAGCCAGCACAGATACGCAGTATTTT. Protein product: CAISELGTASTDTQYF.

This chain connects TRBV7-8 to TRBJ2-3; 9 bases align to TRBD1. Per the germline V gene, CDR1 is SGHVS and CDR2 is FQNEAQ. This CDR3 has 17 amino acids. J gave up 6 bases and V 3 bases, and 13 bases lay outside the gene matches. CDR3 in DNA: TGTGCCAGCAGCTTGGCCCGGGACAGGGAAGATTCGGATACGCAGTATTTT. It encodes CASSLARDREDSDTQYF. Together with reference TRBV7-8 and TRBJ2-3, the CDR3 gives the full variable domain: GAGVSQSPRYKVAKRGQDVALRCDPISGHVSLFWYQQALGQGPEFLTYFQNEAQLDKSGLPSDRFFAERPEGSVSTLKIQRTQQEDSAVYLCASSLARDREDSDTQYFGPGTRLTVL.

This chain uses TRBV6-5 with TRBJ2-1, with D perhaps matching TRBD2 (6 bases). The CDR3 sequence is 14 residues long. Germline V gene data show CDR1 as MNHEY and CDR2 as SVGAGI. Trimming left V 2 bases short and J 6 bases short, with 11 bases between. The CDR3 DNA reads TGTGCCAGCAGTTACCGAGAGGGAGGCAATGAGCAGTTCTTC. Protein: CASSYREGGNEQFF.